The 10 T cell receptor beta chains presented below share a single source sample, sequenced in a study of beta chain features in type 1 diabetes. Study findings and constraints: All four CD4+ subsets from Type 1 diabetes patients carried moderately but significantly shorter TCRB CDR3s.

No antigen has been assigned to these receptors. Every isolated RNA sample was fully reverse transcribed, so sequencing captured expressed TCRB transcripts. Sequenced by immunoSEQ multiplex PCR; TCRdb stores in-frame clones only, minus some. The table lists some 700,000 clones, roughly 12% of them singletons. Sequenced sample: naive CD4+ T cells from blood. The source of these receptors is a man aged 18 to 30 with type 1 diabetes.

This clone was observed a handful of times. J is TRBJ2-2 and V is TRBV7-9, with 8 positions matching TRBD1. Germline V CDR1 and CDR2: SEHNR, FQNEAQ (reference sequence). The CDR3 consists of 16 residues. V was pared by 5 bases and J by 9 bases, with 14 bases of the junction left unmatched. CDR3 DNA: TGTGCCAGCAGCCCACGAACGGACAGGGCTATCAGGGAGCTGTTTTTT. Protein product: CASSPRTDRAIRELFF.

V is TRBV19 and J is TRBJ2-3; D may be TRBD1 (6 bases). Trimming shortened V by 7 bases and J by 4 bases, and 18 bases separated the two germline ends. This CDR3 is 15 amino acids long. CDR1 is LNHDA and CDR2 is SQIVND in the germline V gene (reference sequence). The CDR3 nucleotides are TGTGCCAGTACCTACAGGGCAATTCCGTCAGATACGCAGTATTTT. It specifies CASTYRAIPSDTQYF. The full variable domain, with the rest looked up from reference TRBV19 and TRBJ2-3, is DGGITQSPKYLFRKEGQNVTLSCEQNLNHDAMYWYRQDPGQGLRLIYYSQIVNDFQKGDIAEGYSVSREKKESFPLTVTSAQKNPTAFYLCASTYRAIPSDTQYFGPGTRLTVL.

The table lists this clone with a few counts. V gene TRBV6-1 combines with J gene TRBJ1-1; D is unclear. The CDR3 extends over 14 amino acids. In germline, CDR1 is MNHNS, CDR2 SASEGT. Trimming stripped 0 bases from V and 1 base from J, with 6 bases between. The CDR3 reads CASSEARRNTEAFF. The CDR3 bases are TGTGCCAGCAGTGAAGCACGCAGGAACACTGAAGCTTTCTTT.

CDR3 loop: CAISDGTGVQPQHF. The CDR3 nucleotides read TGTGCCATCAGTGATGGGACAGGGGTACAGCCCCAGCATTTT. The chain carries TRBV10-3 and TRBJ1-5, with TRBD1 matching over 10 bases. From germline, CDR1 is ENHRY and CDR2 SYGVKD. After removal of 3 bases from V and 7 bases from J, the junction contained 3 bases not matched to a gene. This CDR3 is built from 14 residues.

CDR3 in amino acids: CASAGTQISPLHF. The CDR3 DNA follows: TGTGCCAGCGCCGGGACACAAATTTCACCCCTCCACTTT. This chain links TRBV6-6 with TRBJ1-6, with a weak D call TRBD1 (6 bases). CDR1 and CDR2 (germline): MNHNY, SVGAGI (reference sequence). The CDR3 totals 13 residues. V lost 8 bases, J lost 9 bases, and 14 bases lay in between.

V is TRBV29-1 and J is TRBJ2-1; tentative D call: TRBD1 (5 bases). Germline loops: CDR1 SQVTM, CDR2 ANQGSEA. V was pared by 1 base and J by 1 base, with 14 bases between. CDR3 length: 16 amino acids. Here the CDR3 reads CSVEGAGYKSYNEQFF. DNA of the CDR3: TGCAGCGTTGAAGGGGCAGGGTATAAGTCCTACAATGAGCAGTTCTTC.

The gene calls are TRBV29-1 and TRBJ1-6, with 8 bases aligning to TRBD1. The CDR3 has 15 amino acids. Germline CDR1 reads SQVTM; CDR2 reads ANQGSEA. Trimming cost V 5 bases and J 10 bases; bases outside gene matches: 13. CDR3 nucleotide sequence: TGCAGCGTTCGGACAGGGCCTGCCGGAGGGTCACCCCTCCACTTT. Protein: CSVRTGPAGGSPLHF.

This clone was observed a few times. CDR3 residues: CASSLRQGASEQFF. The CDR3 DNA is TGTGCCAGCAGCTTAAGACAGGGGGCAAGTGAGCAGTTCTTC. This chain joins TRBV11-3 and TRBJ2-1; 10 bases are a match to TRBD1. In germline, CDR1 is SGHNT, CDR2 YENEEA. With V trimmed by 2 bases and J by 9 bases, 4 bases remained unmatched. This CDR3 spans 14 amino acids.

The chain has TRBV7-7 and TRBJ2-3, with a tentative D call TRBD1 (5 bases). Germline V CDR1 and CDR2: SSHAT, FNYEAQ (reference sequence). This CDR3 is 15 amino acids long. V dropped 1 base and J dropped 5 bases, with 13 bases sitting between them. This CDR3 reads CASSLGGTPGDTQYF. In DNA, the CDR3 is TGTGCCAGCAGCTTAGGGGGCACGCCGGGAGATACGCAGTATTTT. The whole variable domain, remainder taken from reference TRBV7-7 and TRBJ2-3, is GAGVSQSPRYKVTKRGQDVTLRCDPISSHATLYWYQQALGQGPEFLTYFNYEAQPDKSGLPSDRFSAERPEGSISTLTIQRTEQRDSAMYRCASSLGGTPGDTQYFGPGTRLTVL.

This clone has more than one count but fewer than ten. V is TRBV27 and J is TRBJ1-2; a weak D match, TRBD1 (6 bases). Germline V gene data show CDR1 as MNHEY and CDR2 as SMNVEV (reference sequence). The CDR3 sequence is 15 residues long. V lost 7 bases, J lost 7 bases, and 22 bases lay in between. The DNA of the CDR3 is TGTGCCAGCACCTCACTAGGAGGGGGACGTGGTGGCTACACCTTC. Translated, it gives CASTSLGGGRGGYTF.